This TCR beta chain was profiled in a study of blood T cell repertoires in COVID-19. Study overall: The study drew acute and convalescent COVID-19 samples from the United States, Italy and Spain.

Germline lookup yields CDR1 SGDLS and CDR2 YYNGEE. The CDR3 sequence is 15 residues long. Trimming took 2 bases from V and 7 from J; bases not matched to a gene: 4. Original processing methods: Reference gene primer amplification yielded estimated nucleated cell counts. The data were produced by immunoSEQ multiplex PCR, yet TCRdb's version contains in-frame clones alone and is incomplete. That table furnishes V, J and clone size, whereas the DNA furnished D and trimming. The sample lists around 140,000 clones; about 89% were seen once. Input material: peripheral blood. The J gene is TRBJ1-6, the V gene TRBV9; 9 bases are shared with TRBD1. This TCR was recovered from a woman between 65 and 79 years old with COVID-19, enrolled during active disease. CDR3 nucleotides: TGTGCCAGCAGCGTCCTAGGACAGGGGAATTCACCCCTCCACTTT. Its protein product is CASSVLGQGNSPLHF.